This paragraph covers one T cell receptor beta chain sequence. The record originates from a study of shared clonotypes between healthy human individuals. Background on the study: Donor composition was a couple of women and three men, aged 18 to 49.

Authors' methods: Junction-only immunoSEQ data arrived without quality scores, meaning filtering differed. Generated by immunoSEQ multiplex PCR, the TCRdb table keeps only in-frame clones and is missing some. V, J and clone size reflect that table, while D and trimming were determined from the DNA. The sample yields 1.5 million to 2.5 million clones, approximately 95% seen once. The germline CDR1 and CDR2 sequences are SEHNR and FQNEAQ (reference sequence). After removal of 1 base from V and 8 bases from J, the junction contained 9 bases not matched to a gene. The CDR3 runs to 15 residues. Selected positively for CCR7 and CD45RO-negative, naive CD8 cells excluded terminally differentiated effector memory CD45RA+ cells.

The receptor was isolated from a man aged 18 to 35 in good health. The genes are TRBV7-9 and TRBJ1-1; 8 bases are a match to TRBD1. The sample comprised naive CD8+ T cells sorted from blood. CDR3 in DNA: TGTGCCAGCAGCTTAGGTACAGGGGGGTTTTCAGAAGCTTTCTTT. It yields the protein CASSLGTGGFSEAFF.